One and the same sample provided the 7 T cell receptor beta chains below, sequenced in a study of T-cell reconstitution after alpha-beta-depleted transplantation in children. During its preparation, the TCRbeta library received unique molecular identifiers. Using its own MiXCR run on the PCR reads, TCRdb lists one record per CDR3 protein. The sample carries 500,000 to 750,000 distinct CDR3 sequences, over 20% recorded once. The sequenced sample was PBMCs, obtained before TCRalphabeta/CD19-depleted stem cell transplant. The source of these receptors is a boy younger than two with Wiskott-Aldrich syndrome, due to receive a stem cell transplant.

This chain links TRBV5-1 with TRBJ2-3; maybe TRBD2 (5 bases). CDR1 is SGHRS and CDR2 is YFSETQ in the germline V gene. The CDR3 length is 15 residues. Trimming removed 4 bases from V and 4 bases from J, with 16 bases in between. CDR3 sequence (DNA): TGCGCCAGCAGCCCTTGGCGGGCGAGTGCAGATACGCAGTATTTT. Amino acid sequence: CASSPWRASADTQYF.

The CDR3 region has the DNA TGCAGTGCTAGTAGGACTAGCGGCTACAATGAGCAGTTCTTC. Translating it yields CSASRTSGYNEQFF. The rearrangement links TRBV20-1 to TRBJ2-1; 10 bases are shared with TRBD2. Germline CDR1 DFQATT, CDR2 SNEGSKA (reference sequence). V lost 3 bases, J lost 3 bases, and 2 bases stayed unmatched. CDR3 size: 14 residues.

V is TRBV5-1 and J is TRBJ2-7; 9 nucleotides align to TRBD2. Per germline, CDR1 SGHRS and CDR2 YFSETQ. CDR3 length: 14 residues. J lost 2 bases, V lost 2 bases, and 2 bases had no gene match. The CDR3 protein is CASSFSSGTYEQYF. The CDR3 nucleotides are TGCGCCAGCAGCTTTTCTAGCGGGACCTACGAGCAGTACTTC. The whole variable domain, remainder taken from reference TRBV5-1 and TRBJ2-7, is KAGVTQTPRYLIKTRGQQVTLSCSPISGHRSVSWYQQTPGQGLQFLFEYFSETQRNKGNFPGRFSGRQFSNSRSEMNVSTLELGDSALYLCASSFSSGTYEQYFGPGTRLTVT.

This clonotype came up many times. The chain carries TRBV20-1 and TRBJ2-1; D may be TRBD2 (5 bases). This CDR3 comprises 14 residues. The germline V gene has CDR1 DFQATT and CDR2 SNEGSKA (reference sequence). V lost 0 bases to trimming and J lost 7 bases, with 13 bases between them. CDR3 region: CSARDRRFGNEQFF. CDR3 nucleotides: TGCAGTGCTAGAGATCGGAGGTTTGGGAATGAGCAGTTCTTC.

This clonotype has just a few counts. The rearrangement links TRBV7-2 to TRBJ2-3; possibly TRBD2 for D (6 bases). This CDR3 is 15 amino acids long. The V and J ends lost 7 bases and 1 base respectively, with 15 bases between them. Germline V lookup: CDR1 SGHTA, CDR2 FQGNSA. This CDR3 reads CASTYRASGTDTQYF. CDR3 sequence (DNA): TGTGCCAGCACCTATAGGGCTAGCGGCACAGATACGCAGTATTTT.

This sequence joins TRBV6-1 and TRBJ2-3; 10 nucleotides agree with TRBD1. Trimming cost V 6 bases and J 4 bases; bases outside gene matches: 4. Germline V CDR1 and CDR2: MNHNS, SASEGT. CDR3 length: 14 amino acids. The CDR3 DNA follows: TGTGCCAGCAGCTGGACAGGGGGTTCAGATACGCAGTATTTT. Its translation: CASSWTGGSDTQYF.

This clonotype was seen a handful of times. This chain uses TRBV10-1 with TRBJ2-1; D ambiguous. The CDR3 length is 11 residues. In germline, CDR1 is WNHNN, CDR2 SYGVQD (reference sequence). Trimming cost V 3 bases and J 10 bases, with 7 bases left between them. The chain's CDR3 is CASSERYEQFF. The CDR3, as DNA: TGCGCCAGCAGTGAAAGATACGAGCAGTTCTTC.